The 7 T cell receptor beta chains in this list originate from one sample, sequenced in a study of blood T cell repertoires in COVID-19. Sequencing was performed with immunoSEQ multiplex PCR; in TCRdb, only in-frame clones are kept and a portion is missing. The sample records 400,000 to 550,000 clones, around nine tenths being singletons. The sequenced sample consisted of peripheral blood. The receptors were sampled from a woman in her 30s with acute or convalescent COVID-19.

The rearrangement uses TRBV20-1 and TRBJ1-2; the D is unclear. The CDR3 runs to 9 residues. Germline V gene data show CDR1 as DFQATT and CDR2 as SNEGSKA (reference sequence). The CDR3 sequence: CRPSNGYTF. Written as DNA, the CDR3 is TGCAGACCTTCTAACGGCTACACCTTC.

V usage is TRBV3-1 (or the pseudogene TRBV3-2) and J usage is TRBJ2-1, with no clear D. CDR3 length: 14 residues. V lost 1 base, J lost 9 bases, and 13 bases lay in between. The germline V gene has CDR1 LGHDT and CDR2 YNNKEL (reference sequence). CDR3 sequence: CASSQVVSNGEQFF. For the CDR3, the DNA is TGTGCCAGCAGCCAAGTAGTTTCGAATGGTGAGCAGTTCTTC.

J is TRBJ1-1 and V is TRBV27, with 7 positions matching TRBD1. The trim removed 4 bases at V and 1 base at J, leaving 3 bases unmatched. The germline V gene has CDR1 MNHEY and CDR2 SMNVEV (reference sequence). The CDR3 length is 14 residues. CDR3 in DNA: TGTGCCAGCAGTTGGGACAGAAGGAACACTGAAGCTTTCTTT. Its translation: CASSWDRRNTEAFF.

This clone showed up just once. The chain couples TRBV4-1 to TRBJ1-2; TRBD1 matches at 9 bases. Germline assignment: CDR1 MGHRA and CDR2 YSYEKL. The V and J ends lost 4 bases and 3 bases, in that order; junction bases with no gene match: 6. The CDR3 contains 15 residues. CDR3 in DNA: TGCGCCAGCAGCCCCAGGACAGGGGATTACTATGGCTACACCTTC. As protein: CASSPRTGDYYGYTF.

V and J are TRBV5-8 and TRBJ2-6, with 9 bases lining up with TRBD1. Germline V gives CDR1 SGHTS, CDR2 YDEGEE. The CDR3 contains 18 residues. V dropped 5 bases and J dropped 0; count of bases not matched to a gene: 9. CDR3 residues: CASSLGQGTTSGANVLTF. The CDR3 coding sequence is TGTGCCAGCAGTTTAGGACAGGGGACCACCTCTGGGGCCAACGTCCTGACTTTC.

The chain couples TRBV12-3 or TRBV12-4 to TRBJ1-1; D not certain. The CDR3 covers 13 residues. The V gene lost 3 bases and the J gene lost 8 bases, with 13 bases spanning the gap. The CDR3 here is CASSFLAPSEAFF. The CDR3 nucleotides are TGTGCCAGCAGTTTTTTGGCCCCATCAGAAGCTTTCTTT.

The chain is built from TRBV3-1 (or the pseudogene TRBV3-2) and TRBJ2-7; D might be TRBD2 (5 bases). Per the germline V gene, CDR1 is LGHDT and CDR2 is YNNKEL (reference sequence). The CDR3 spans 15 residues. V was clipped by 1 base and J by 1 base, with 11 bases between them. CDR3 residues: CASSQGETGSYEQYF. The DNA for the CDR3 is TGTGCCAGCAGCCAAGGTGAAACGGGGTCCTACGAGCAGTACTTC.